These T cell receptor beta chains were read from a single sample in a study of blood T cell repertoires in COVID-19. Clones were sequenced by immunoSEQ multiplex PCR, and TCRdb holds only the in-frame ones, with some missing. The sample lists about 110,000 clones, roughly two thirds occurring once. Sequences were obtained from peripheral blood. The receptor source for this set is a man older than 75 with acute or convalescent COVID-19. CDR3s include the opening cysteine and the closing phenylalanine or tryptophan. A D gene is named only where the DNA matches it firmly. Clone size is given for some rows only: seen once, a few or many times, or a class if the clone is expanded.

J gene,clone size,V gene,D gene,CDR3 length,CDR3 DNA,CDR3 protein
TRBJ1-1,NA,TRBV28,TRBD1,12,TGTGCCAGCAGAGTAGGGGGCGGTGAAGCTTTCTTT,CASRVGGGEAFF
TRBJ1-1,NA,TRBV5-1,NA,15,TGCGCCAGCAGCTTGGATCGGGGGGTGAACACTGAAGCTTTCTTT,CASSLDRGVNTEAFF
TRBJ2-7,NA,TRBV6-2/TRBV6-3,TRBD2,15,TGTGCCAGCAGTCAAGGGACTAGCGGGAGGTATGAGCAGTACTTC,CASSQGTSGRYEQYF
TRBJ2-7,NA,TRBV6-2/TRBV6-3,NA,15,TGTGCCAGCAGTTCTCGGGACTTCCTCTCCTACGAGCAGTACTTC,CASSSRDFLSYEQYF
TRBJ2-1,NA,TRBV28,TRBD2,17,TGTGCCAGCAGTTTTAACCTAGCGGCGGGCGGAGGGAATGAGCAGTTCTTC,CASSFNLAAGGGNEQFF
TRBJ1-3,once,TRBV5-1,NA,14,TGCGCCAGCAGCCCATCCAGGGTGGGAAACACCATATATTTT,CASSPSRVGNTIYF
TRBJ2-7,NA,TRBV3-1/TRBV3-2,TRBD2,15,TGTGCCAGCAGCCGAGCGGGACGACTCAGTGGCGAGCAGTACTTC,CASSRAGRLSGEQYF
TRBJ2-7,NA,TRBV6-2/TRBV6-3,TRBD2,18,TGTGCCAGCAGTTCCCAAGGGCGGGGGACTAGCGGTGCCTACGAGCAGTACTTC,CASSSQGRGTSGAYEQYF
TRBJ2-5,NA,TRBV4-1,TRBD2,13,TGCGCCAGCAGCCAAGCCGGGGGGGAGACCCAGTACTTC,CASSQAGGETQYF
TRBJ1-1,NA,TRBV6-2/TRBV6-3,NA,12,TGTGCCAGCAGTACCCAGGGCACTGAAGCTTTCTTT,CASSTQGTEAFF
TRBJ2-7,NA,TRBV29-1,TRBD1,13,TGCAGCGTGGGACAGGGGGTTACCTACGAGCAGTACTTC,CSVGQGVTYEQYF
TRBJ2-2,NA,TRBV30,NA,15,TGTGCCTGGAGCCCTGTTACTGGGGGGTCCGGGGAGCTGTTTTTT,CAWSPVTGGSGELFF
TRBJ1-3,NA,TRBV15,TRBD1,17,TGTGCCACCAGCAGAGGAACAGGGGCCTACTCTGGAAACACCATATATTTT,CATSRGTGAYSGNTIYF
TRBJ2-2,NA,TRBV7-8,TRBD1,16,TGTGCCAGCAGCTTACCCTGGACAGGGCGGACCGGGGAGCTGTTTTTT,CASSLPWTGRTGELFF
TRBJ2-7,few,TRBV3-1/TRBV3-2,TRBD1,17,TGTGCCAGCAGCCTCTCGCGAGGACAGGGGAGTATCTACGAGCAGTACTTC,CASSLSRGQGSIYEQYF